The 7 T cell receptor beta chains in this list originate from one sample, sequenced in a study of radiation and T cells in renal cell carcinoma. The time point was: blood 2 weeks post-SBRT. Sample treatment: 15 Gy SBRT to primary tumor, nephrectomy 4 weeks later. Some clones are missing from TCRdb's copy, which holds only in-frame ones; the method was immunoSEQ multiplex PCR. Among some 72,000 clones listed, about four fifths were seen once. The material was blood, obtained from a patient whose treatment included radiotherapy and nephrectomy. All receptors come from a man between 60 and 70 years old with renal cell carcinoma.

Comment on this clone: The junction and the germline gene differ at one end; a read error may be behind it. V and J are TRBV5-1 and TRBJ2-5, with TRBD1 matching 7 bases. The CDR3 consists of 14 residues. Germline values: CDR1 SGHRS, CDR2 YFSETQ. Here the CDR3 reads CASGLGEEGGTQYF. Here the CDR3 DNA reads TGTGCCAGCGGCTTGGGAGAAGAAGGGGGCACCCAGTACTTC.

This clone has more than one count but fewer than ten. V and J are TRBV6-5 and TRBJ2-1; D call uncertain. The V and J ends lost 5 bases and 7 bases respectively, with 18 bases between them. Germline CDR1 MNHEY, CDR2 SVGAGI. The CDR3 extends over 15 amino acids. Here the CDR3 reads CASSTPYSSRNEQFF. The CDR3, as DNA: TGTGCCAGCAGTACCCCGTACAGTAGTCGGAATGAGCAGTTCTTC.

The genes are TRBV6-7 and TRBJ1-2; D perhaps matches TRBD1 (6 bases). TRBV6-7 is noted as an ORF with a role that remains uncertain. With 2 bases removed from V and 0 bases from J, the gap between germline ends came to 16 bases. The CDR3 has 17 residues. CDR3 in DNA: TGTGCCAGCAGTTACCCTATACAGGGACCGGCTAACTATGGCTACACCTTC. This gives the protein CASSYPIQGPANYGYTF.

J is TRBJ2-2 and V is TRBV5-1; 8 bases line up with TRBD1. V shed 0 bases, J shed 0 bases, and the junction held 10 bases outside the gene matches. Germline CDR1 SGHRS, CDR2 YFSETQ. The CDR3 is made up of 19 amino acids. CDR3 in amino acids: CASSLDGRGRFANTGELFF. Written as DNA, the CDR3 is TGCGCCAGCAGCTTGGATGGCAGGGGGCGCTTTGCGAACACCGGGGAGCTGTTTTTT.

This chain joins TRBV2 and TRBJ1-1; D is undetermined. Per germline, CDR1 SNHLY and CDR2 FYNNEI. The CDR3 extends over 14 amino acids. V lost 6 bases and J 0 bases, leaving 11 bases between the germline ends. For the CDR3, the DNA is TGTGCCAGCAGCCCCTCCAGAGTGAACACTGAAGCTTTCTTT. Translated, it gives CASSPSRVNTEAFF.

This rearrangement joins TRBV6-1 to TRBJ2-6, with D tentatively TRBD1 (5 bases). This CDR3 region has 18 residues. Germline V gene data show CDR1 as MNHNS and CDR2 as SASEGT. V shed 3 bases and J shed 0 bases, with 15 bases lying between them. This CDR3 reads CASSDYQGGSSGANVLTF. Here the CDR3 DNA reads TGTGCCAGCAGTGATTACCAGGGCGGCTCCTCTGGGGCCAACGTCCTGACTTTC.

The CDR3 nucleotides are TGCGCCAGCAGCCCCGGGCCCCTTGAAGCTTTCTTT. Translated, it gives CASSPGPLEAFF. V usage is TRBV4-1 and J usage is TRBJ1-1, with unresolved D. Trimming left V 4 bases short and J 7 bases short, with 10 bases between. CDR1 and CDR2 from the germline V gene are MGHRA and YSYEKL. The CDR3 is 12 amino acids.